These T cell receptor beta chains were read from a single sample in a study of OX40 agonist ivuxolimab in advanced cancers. Sequenced by immunoSEQ multiplex PCR; TCRdb stores in-frame clones only, minus some. The table includes 50,000 to 70,000 clones, around 93% detected once. Here the sequenced sample was CD4+ or CD8+ T cells sorted from blood, taken in a trial of the OX40 agonist ivuxolimab. The receptors were sampled from an adult with an advanced solid tumor such as melanoma, head and neck, liver or kidney cancer. Both conserved end residues are part of each CDR3. D genes are given only for firm matches. The size entry is marked missing in some rows and otherwise reads once, few, many or a size class.

j_call v_call d_call clone_size cdr3_aa cdr3_nt
TRBJ1-3 TRBV7-8 NA NA CASTGAQSSGNTIYF TGTGCCAGCACAGGGGCTCAGAGCTCTGGAAACACCATATATTTT
TRBJ1-2 TRBV28 TRBD1 NA CASSVASTGKVGYTF TGTGCCAGCAGTGTAGCTTCGACAGGGAAGGTTGGCTACACCTTC
TRBJ2-5 TRBV18 TRBD2 NA CASSPPYRAGAEETQYF TGTGCCAGCTCACCACCGTATAGAGCGGGGGCGGAAGAGACCCAGTACTTC
TRBJ2-1 TRBV5-1 NA once CASSGGISGIEQFF TGCGCCAGCAGCGGGGGGATTTCAGGAATTGAGCAGTTCTTC
TRBJ2-7 TRBV9 TRBD1 few CASSASQGVSSYEQYF TGTGCCAGCAGCGCCTCACAGGGGGTGAGCTCCTACGAGCAGTACTTC
TRBJ1-4 TRBV7-9 TRBD1 NA CASSLFGTGSNEKLFF TGTGCCAGCAGCTTATTCGGGACAGGGTCTAATGAAAAACTGTTTTTT
TRBJ2-7 TRBV7-2 NA NA CASSRGTPGNEQYF TGTGCCAGCAGCCGTGGGACTCCCGGCAACGAGCAGTACTTC
TRBJ2-7 TRBV5-6 TRBD2 NA CASSSGLAGSEQYF TGTGCCAGCAGCTCGGGACTAGCGGGAAGCGAGCAGTACTTC
TRBJ2-3 TRBV27 TRBD2 NA CASSSLGGDTQYF TGTGCCAGCAGCTCCTTGGGGGGGGATACGCAGTATTTT
TRBJ2-7 TRBV5-1 TRBD2 NA CASSLASSGSQVHEQYF TGCGCCAGCAGCTTGGCGTCTAGCGGGAGTCAGGTCCACGAGCAGTACTTC
TRBJ2-2 TRBV27 NA few CASSPQGVGTGELFF TGTGCCAGCAGTCCCCAGGGTGTTGGCACCGGGGAGCTGTTTTTT
TRBJ2-5 TRBV5-6 NA NA CASGPTSVETQYF TGTGCCAGCGGACCAACGAGTGTTGAGACCCAGTACTTC
TRBJ2-5 TRBV7-9 NA few CASSLMGQMGKETQYF TGTGCCAGCAGCCTGATGGGGCAGATGGGAAAAGAGACCCAGTACTTC
TRBJ2-7 TRBV6-5 TRBD2 NA CASSYSKGFPGGEQYF TGTGCCAGCAGTTACTCAAAAGGATTTCCGGGAGGGGAGCAGTACTTC
TRBJ2-1 TRBV14 NA NA CASSQAPGALGEQFF TGTGCCAGCAGCCAAGCTCCGGGGGCGCTGGGTGAGCAGTTCTTC
TRBJ2-1 TRBV7-2 NA NA CASSFLDPPGTQFF TGTGCCAGCAGCTTTTTGGATCCGCCTGGTACGCAGTTCTTC
TRBJ2-7 TRBV6-1 NA NA CASSEYEQYF TGTGCCAGCAGCGAATACGAGCAGTACTTC
TRBJ2-3 TRBV18 NA NA CASSPTDTQYF TGTGCCAGCTCACCAACAGATACGCAGTATTTT
TRBJ2-3 TRBV6-5 NA NA CASSYSGSTDTQYF TGTGCCAGCAGTTACTCCGGGAGCACAGATACGCAGTATTTT
TRBJ2-1 TRBV19 TRBD2 NA CASTTSGSYNEQFF TGTGCCAGCACGACTAGCGGATCCTACAATGAGCAGTTCTTC
TRBJ2-2 TRBV5-6 TRBD2 NA CASSLGLAGAGELFF TGTGCCAGCAGCTTGGGGCTAGCGGGAGCCGGGGAGCTGTTTTTT
TRBJ2-3 TRBV23-1 NA NA CASSRGESVWSTDTQYF TGCGCCAGCAGTCGGGGGGAGTCGGTCTGGTCCACAGATACGCAGTATTTT
TRBJ2-7 TRBV27 NA once CASKNFYEQYF TGTGCCAGCAAAAATTTCTACGAGCAGTACTTC
TRBJ2-3 TRBV5-6 TRBD2 NA CASSLNSGIGLGADTQYF TGTGCCAGCAGCTTGAATAGCGGGATTGGTCTGGGGGCAGATACGCAGTATTTT
TRBJ2-1 TRBV7-7 TRBD2 once CASSLDLAGGRNEQFF TGTGCCAGCAGCTTAGACCTAGCGGGAGGGCGTAATGAGCAGTTCTTC
TRBJ2-2 TRBV5-1 NA NA CASRDSGNTGELFF TGCGCCAGCAGGGATAGCGGGAACACCGGGGAGCTGTTTTTT
TRBJ1-2 TRBV7-9 NA NA CASSLARDGYTF TGTGCCAGCAGCTTAGCCAGGGATGGCTACACCTTC
TRBJ2-7 TRBV4-3 NA NA CASSHNSYNEQYF TGCGCCAGCAGCCACAACTCCTACAACGAGCAGTACTTC
TRBJ2-2 TRBV9 TRBD2 NA CASSVVTSGRGDTGELFF TGTGCCAGCAGCGTAGTAACTAGCGGGAGAGGTGACACCGGGGAGCTGTTTTTT
TRBJ1-5 TRBV12-5 NA NA CASGLIRGSGNQPQHF TGTGCTAGTGGTTTGATAAGAGGGTCGGGCAATCAGCCCCAGCATTTT
TRBJ2-7 TRBV5-5 NA NA CASSLDGAGVSYEQYF TGTGCCAGCAGCTTGGACGGGGCAGGAGTTTCCTACGAGCAGTACTTC
TRBJ1-3 TRBV7-9 NA NA CASDERGYSGNPIYF TGTGCCAGCGACGAGAGGGGATACTCTGGAAACCCCATATATTTT
TRBJ2-3 TRBV30 NA NA CAWSGGLHTDTQYF TGTGCCTGGAGTGGTGGACTGCACACAGATACGCAGTATTTT
TRBJ2-6 TRBV18 NA NA CASSTEGVTGANVLTF TGTGCCAGCTCCACCGAGGGCGTGACTGGGGCCAACGTCCTGACTTTC
TRBJ1-5 TRBV7-9 NA NA CASSSGQGNNQPQHF TGTGCCAGCAGCTCGGGGCAGGGAAACAATCAGCCCCAGCATTTT
TRBJ2-3 TRBV10-2 NA NA CASGTSTDTQYF TGCGCCAGTGGGACTAGCACAGATACGCAGTATTTT
TRBJ2-1 TRBV21-1 NA NA CASSNTGTGYNEQFF TGTGCCAGCAGCAATACTGGGACAGGATACAATGAGCAGTTCTTC
TRBJ2-2 TRBV18 NA NA CASSPRDTGELFF TGTGCCAGCTCACCACGGGACACCGGGGAGCTGTTTTTT
TRBJ2-7 TRBV7-8 TRBD2 NA CASSFNPGRDYSYEQYF TGTGCCAGCAGCTTTAATCCGGGACGGGACTACTCCTACGAGCAGTACTTC
TRBJ2-5 TRBV29-1 NA NA CSVDLRQGETQYF TGCAGCGTTGATTTGCGGCAGGGAGAGACCCAGTACTTC
TRBJ1-6 TRBV6-5 TRBD1 NA CASSNRQGFQPPLHF TGTGCCAGCAGTAACCGACAGGGGTTTCAGCCACCCCTCCACTTT
TRBJ1-1 TRBV10-1 NA NA CASSRTTAEAFF TGCGCCAGCTCCAGGACAACGGCTGAAGCTTTCTTT
TRBJ1-3 TRBV27 NA NA CASSLEQGNTIYF TGTGCCAGCAGTTTAGAACAGGGAAACACCATATATTTT
TRBJ1-5 TRBV6-1 NA NA CASSEGDPWWRRPQHF TGTGCCAGCAGTGAAGGGGATCCATGGTGGAGACGGCCCCAGCATTTT